The present T cell receptor beta chain was sequenced within a study of control samples from healthy donors and cancer patients. Germline loops: CDR1 KGHDR, CDR2 SFDVKD. The V gene lost 9 bases and the J gene lost 8 bases, with 16 bases spanning the gap. The CDR3 consists of 13 residues. Assay: immunoSEQ multiplex PCR; the TCRdb copy retains only in-frame clones and omits some. The sample has 110,000 to 150,000 clones; more than 90% are singletons. V usage is TRBV24-1 and J usage is TRBJ1-5; D gene unclear. This clonotype was obtained from a man under 40 in good health. Sequenced sample: blood. The CDR3 spells CATASNPGEPQHF. The CDR3 coding sequence is TGTGCCACCGCCTCAAACCCCGGGGAGCCCCAGCATTTT.